Below, 3 T cell receptor beta chains from the same sample are listed, as sequenced in a study of blood T cell repertoires in COVID-19. The data were produced by immunoSEQ multiplex PCR, yet TCRdb's version contains in-frame clones alone and is incomplete. The table shows about 120,000 clones, with 88% occurring only once. The sequenced material came from peripheral blood. The receptors here all came from a woman aged 45 to 65 with acute or convalescent COVID-19.

The chain carries TRBV6-6 and TRBJ2-7; D perhaps matches TRBD2 (6 bases). Germline V CDR1 and CDR2: MNHNY, SVGAGI (reference sequence). This CDR3 has 14 residues. V lost 8 bases and J 4 bases, leaving 18 bases between the germline ends. CDR3 in DNA: TGTGCCAGCGGCACGGAGGGGAAGAGGTACGAGCAGTACTTC. It codes for CASGTEGKRYEQYF.

The chain is built from TRBV6-1 and TRBJ2-7; 9 bases line up with TRBD1. CDR3 length: 14 residues. The V segment lost 3 bases and the J segment 7 bases; nucleotides outside the gene matches: 7. The germline V gene has CDR1 MNHNS and CDR2 SASEGT. CDR3 in DNA: TGTGCCAGCAGTGAGCACAGGGGGCCGCGGGAGCAGTACTTC. It encodes CASSEHRGPREQYF.

This clone was recorded once. This sequence joins TRBV24-1 and TRBJ2-4; weak D call: TRBD2 (5 bases). The CDR3 runs 14 residues. V lost 4 bases and J lost 2, with 8 bases in between. CDR1 is KGHDR and CDR2 is SFDVKD in the germline V gene. The CDR3 sequence is CATSEPGTKNIQYF. In nucleotides, the CDR3 is TGTGCCACCAGTGAGCCCGGGACCAAAAACATTCAGTACTTC.